Below, one TCR beta chain is given with its context. Its antigen is currently unknown. These data are taken from a study of cytomegalovirus exposure and HLA in healthy donors. Study conclusions and caveats: For TCR beta chains, V- and J-gene trimming was later linked to a missense DCLRE1C variant. The study labeled more than 150 TCR beta chains cytomegalovirus-associated. Being productive about 87% or about 30% of the time was typical of most TCR beta V segments in an earlier analysis.

Samples came from healthy bone marrow donors. The germline V gene has CDR1 SNHLY and CDR2 FYNNEI. J was trimmed by 0 bases and V by 7 bases; bases with no gene match: 4. CDR3 length: 16 amino acids. With 60 Vbeta and 13 Jbeta primers, the PCR was carried out. The assay was immunoSEQ multiplex PCR, and TCRdb's table has in-frame clones only and misses some. The sample includes over 100,000 clones, 65% to 90% seen only once; the top ten take roughly 2%. Sequencing was done on a sample of PBMCs. This TCR derives from a woman between 25 and 40 years old in good health and CMV-seronegative. The chain links TRBV2 to TRBJ2-2; 11 nucleotides align to TRBD2. The CDR3 nucleotides read TGTGCCAGCAAAGGACTAGCGGGTCCGAACACCGGGGAGCTGTTTTTT. Amino acids: CASKGLAGPNTGELFF.